The TCR beta chain under discussion was sequenced for a study of shared clonotypes between healthy human individuals. Study-wide background: Each donor contributed plates that comprised three CD4 naive, three CD4 memory, two CD8 naive and one CD8 memory.

Remarks on this clone: Its antigen remains unidentified.

Naive-designated CD8 cells lacked CD45RO, were positively enriched for CCR7, and omitted terminally differentiated effector memory CD45RA+ cells. Study-wide findings and caveats: Of the naive CD4 clonotypes, roughly 5.2% were shared across a few donors.

The data were produced by immunoSEQ multiplex PCR, yet TCRdb's version contains in-frame clones alone and is incomplete. The sample lists around 1.9 million clones, just under 95% occurring once. This receptor was taken from a man aged 18 to 35 in good health. Some clones in this sample may be carry-over from other donors' samples. Sequencing was done on a sample of naive CD8+ T cells from PBMCs.

The CDR3 DNA is TGTGCCAGCAGCCCACTCACATCGGCGGGCAACACTGAAGCTTTCTTT. Its translation is CASSPLTSAGNTEAFF. This chain connects TRBV5-8 to TRBJ1-1; no clear D gene. This CDR3 has 16 residues. Looked up from germline, CDR1 is SGHTS and CDR2 is YDEGEE. The V end lost 4 bases, the J end lost 2 bases, and 18 bases lay between the germline ends.